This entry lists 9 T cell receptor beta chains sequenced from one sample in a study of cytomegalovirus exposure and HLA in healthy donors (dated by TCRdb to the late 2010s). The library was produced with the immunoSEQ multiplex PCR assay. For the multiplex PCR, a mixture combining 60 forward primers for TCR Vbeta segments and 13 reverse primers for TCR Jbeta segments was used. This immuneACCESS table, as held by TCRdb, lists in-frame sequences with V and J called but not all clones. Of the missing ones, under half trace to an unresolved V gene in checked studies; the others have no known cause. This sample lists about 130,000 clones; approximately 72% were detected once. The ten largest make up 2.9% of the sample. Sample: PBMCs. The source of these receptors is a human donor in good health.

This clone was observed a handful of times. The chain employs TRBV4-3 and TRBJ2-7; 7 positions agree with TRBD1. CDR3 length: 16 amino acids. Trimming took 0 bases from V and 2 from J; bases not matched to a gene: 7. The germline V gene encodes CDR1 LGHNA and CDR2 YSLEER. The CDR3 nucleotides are TGCGCCAGCAGCCAAGATCTAGACAGGGTAACCTACGAGCAGTACTTC. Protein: CASSQDLDRVTYEQYF.

The CDR3 nucleotides are TGCGCCAGCAGCCGGGCGACAGGGGGCTACAATGAGCAGTTCTTC. Translation gives CASSRATGGYNEQFF. The chain combines TRBV4-3 with TRBJ2-1; 9 bases map to TRBD1. The V segment lost 4 bases and the J segment 3 bases; nucleotides outside the gene matches: 4. The germline V gene encodes CDR1 LGHNA and CDR2 YSLEER. The CDR3 extends over 15 amino acids.

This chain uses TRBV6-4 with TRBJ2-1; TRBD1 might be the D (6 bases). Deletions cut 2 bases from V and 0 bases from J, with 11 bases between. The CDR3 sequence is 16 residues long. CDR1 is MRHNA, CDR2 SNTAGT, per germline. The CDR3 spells CASSDRGMSSYNEQFF. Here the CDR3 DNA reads TGTGCCAGCAGTGACAGGGGGATGAGCTCCTACAATGAGCAGTTCTTC.

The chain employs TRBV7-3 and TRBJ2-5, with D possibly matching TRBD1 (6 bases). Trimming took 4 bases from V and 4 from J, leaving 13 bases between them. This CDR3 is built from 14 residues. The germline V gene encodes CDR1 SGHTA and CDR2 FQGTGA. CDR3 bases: TGTGCCAGCAGCTCTACAGGGATTACAGAGACCCAGTACTTC. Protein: CASSSTGITETQYF.

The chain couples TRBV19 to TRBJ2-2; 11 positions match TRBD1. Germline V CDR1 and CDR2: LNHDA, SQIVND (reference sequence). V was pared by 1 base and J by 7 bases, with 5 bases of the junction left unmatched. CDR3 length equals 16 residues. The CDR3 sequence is CASSIGPGQGDGELFF. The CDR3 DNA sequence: TGTGCCAGTAGTATAGGCCCGGGACAGGGGGACGGGGAGCTGTTTTTT.

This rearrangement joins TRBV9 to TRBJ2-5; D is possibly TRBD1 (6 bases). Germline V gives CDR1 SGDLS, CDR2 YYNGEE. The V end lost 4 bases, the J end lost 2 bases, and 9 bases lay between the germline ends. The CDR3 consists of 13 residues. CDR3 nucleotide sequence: TGTGCCAGCAGCCTCAGGGGACAAGAGACCCAGTACTTC. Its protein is CASSLRGQETQYF. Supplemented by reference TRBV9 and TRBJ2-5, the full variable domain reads DSGVTQTPKHLITATGQRVTLRCSPRSGDLSVYWYQQSLDQGLQFLIQYYNGEERAKGNILERFSAQQFPDLHSELNLSSLELGDSALYFCASSLRGQETQYFGPGTRLLVL.

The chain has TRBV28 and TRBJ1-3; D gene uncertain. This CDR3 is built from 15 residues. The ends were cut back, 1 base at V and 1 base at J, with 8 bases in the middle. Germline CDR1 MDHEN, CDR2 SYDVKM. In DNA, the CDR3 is TGTGCCAGCAGTTTATTGGGAGGATCTGGAAACACCATATATTTT. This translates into CASSLLGGSGNTIYF.

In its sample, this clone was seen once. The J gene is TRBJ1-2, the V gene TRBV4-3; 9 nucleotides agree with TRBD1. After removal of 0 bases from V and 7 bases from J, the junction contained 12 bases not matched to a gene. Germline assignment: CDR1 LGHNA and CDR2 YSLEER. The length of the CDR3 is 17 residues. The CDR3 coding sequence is TGCGCCAGCAGCCAAGACCGGGACAGGGTTTTAGGGTTTGGCTACACCTTC. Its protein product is CASSQDRDRVLGFGYTF.

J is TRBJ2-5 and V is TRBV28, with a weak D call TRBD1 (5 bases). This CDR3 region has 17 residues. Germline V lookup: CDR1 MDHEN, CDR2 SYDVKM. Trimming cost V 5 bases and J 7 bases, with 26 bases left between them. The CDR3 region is CASSQRQSRTRAGTQYF. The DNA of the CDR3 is TGTGCCAGCAGTCAGAGACAGAGCCGGACCCGCGCAGGGACCCAGTACTTC.